The 14 T cell receptor beta chains in this list originate from one sample, sequenced in a study of shared clonotypes between healthy human individuals (dated by TCRdb to between 2020 and 2021). The library was prepared using the immunoSEQ multiplex PCR assay. TCRdb carries this immuneACCESS record with in-frame sequences only. Its versions omit some clonotypes, under half of them owing to an unresolved V gene in the studies checked, with the rest unexplained. This sample is represented by 450,000 to 500,000 clones; 60% to 85% of them were singletons. The biggest ten clones account for 13% of the sample. Sequencing was performed on PBMCs. Source of these receptors: a woman between 40 and 55 years old in good health. Some clones in this sample may be carry-over from other donors' samples.

V gene TRBV10-3 combines with J gene TRBJ1-2; D is unclear. CDR1 and CDR2 from the germline V gene are ENHRY and SYGVKD. CDR3 length: 14 amino acids. V was clipped by 0 bases and J by 4 bases, with 9 bases between them. In DNA, the CDR3 is TGTGCCATCAGTGAGTCGAGGGAATCCTATGGCTACACCTTC. Its translation is CAISESRESYGYTF.

The CDR3 nucleotides read TGCGCCAGCAGCCAGGACGGATTCTATGGCTACACCTTC. It encodes CASSQDGFYGYTF. The chain couples TRBV5-1 to TRBJ1-2; D is unclear. With 4 bases removed from V and 4 bases from J, the gap between germline ends came to 11 bases. The V gene's germline CDR1 is SGHRS and CDR2 YFSETQ. The CDR3 has 13 residues.

This sequence joins TRBV7-2 and TRBJ2-3, with TRBD2 matching 13 bases. The CDR3 runs 15 residues. V was clipped by 2 bases and J by 6 bases; unmatched bases: 2. The germline V gene has CDR1 SGHTA and CDR2 FQGNSA. For the CDR3, the DNA is TGTGCCAGCAGCTTACGACTAGCGGGAGGTGATACGCAGTATTTT. Translation gives CASSLRLAGGDTQYF. Drawing the rest from reference TRBV7-2 and TRBJ2-3, the complete variable domain is GAGVSQSPSNKVTEKGKDVELRCDPISGHTALYWYRQSLGQGLEFLIYFQGNSAPDKSGLPSDRFSAERTGGSVSTLTIQRTQQEDSAVYLCASSLRLAGGDTQYFGPGTRLTVL.

As concerns this clone: Possible read error: a much larger clone is one base away. The V and J genes are TRBV11-2 and TRBJ2-7; 7 positions agree with TRBD1. The germline gives CDR1 SGHAT, CDR2 FQNNGV. The CDR3 extends over 15 amino acids. CDR3 DNA sequence: TGTGCCAGCAGCGATCGGACAGGAGGTTTCTACGAGCGGTACTTC. This encodes CASSDRTGGFYERYF.

The CDR3 region has the DNA TGTGCCAGCAGCTTAGTACCCAGGACCCCCTACGAGCAGTACTTC. This translates into CASSLVPRTPYEQYF. The V gene is TRBV7-9, the J gene TRBJ2-5, with unresolved D. The last part of the DNA fits TRBJ2-7 better; the J call may be wrong. The germline gives CDR1 SEHNR, CDR2 FQNEAQ (reference sequence). The CDR3 covers 15 residues.

The rearrangement links TRBV4-1 to TRBJ2-7, with D possibly matching TRBD1 (5 bases). The V gene lost 0 bases and the J gene lost 7 bases, with 13 bases spanning the gap. Germline CDR1 and CDR2: MGHRA and YSYEKL. The CDR3 has 14 residues. CDR3 residues: CASSQDRVSKEQYF. DNA of the CDR3: TGCGCCAGCAGCCAAGACAGGGTATCGAAAGAGCAGTACTTC.

This chain uses TRBV19 with TRBJ1-4; TRBD1 agrees at 9 bases. Trimming removed 9 bases from V and 6 bases from J; junction bases left unmatched: 8. CDR1 and CDR2 (germline): LNHDA, SQIVND (reference sequence). CDR3 length equals 14 residues. The CDR3 protein is CASIPGTGYEKLFF. CDR3 nucleotide sequence: TGTGCCAGCATACCCGGGACAGGGTATGAAAAACTGTTTTTT.

This clone was recorded a few times. J is TRBJ2-7 and V is TRBV7-6, with TRBD1 as a possible D gene (6 bases). Germline values: CDR1 SGHVS, CDR2 FNYEAQ. The CDR3 runs to 14 residues. V lost 0 bases, J lost 6 bases, and 12 bases lay in between. The CDR3 spells CASSLAGASSEQYF. The CDR3 DNA reads as TGTGCCAGCAGCTTAGCGGGGGCTAGCTCCGAGCAGTACTTC. Drawing the rest from reference TRBV7-6 and TRBJ2-7, the complete variable domain is GAGVSQSPRYKVTKRGQDVALRCDPISGHVSLYWYRQALGQGPEFLTYFNYEAQQDKSGLPNDRFSAERPEGSISTLTIQRTEQRDSAMYRCASSLAGASSEQYFGPGTRLTVT.

With respect to this clone: The junction does not match germline at one end; this may be a read error. The chain recombines TRBV4-1 with TRBJ2-7; 8 bases match TRBD2. The CDR3 extends over 14 amino acids. Per germline, CDR1 MGHRA and CDR2 YSYEKL. CDR3 sequence reads: CASNTGGESSEQYF. The CDR3 DNA reads TGTGCCAGCAACACCGGGGGGGAGTCCTCCGAGCAGTACTTC.

The chain joins TRBV4-3 to TRBJ1-1, with 7 bases aligning to TRBD1. Germline V gene lookup returns CDR1 LGHNA and CDR2 YSLEER. J lost 4 bases, V lost 0 bases, and 5 bases had no gene match. The CDR3 sequence is 15 residues long. The CDR3 nucleotides are TGCGCCAGCAGCCAAGATACCAGGGGGGGCACTGAAGCTTTCTTT. Translated, it gives CASSQDTRGGTEAFF.

The V and J genes are TRBV25-1 and TRBJ2-1, with TRBD2 matching 15 bases. The CDR3 contains 17 residues. J gave up 0 bases and V 8 bases, and 5 bases lay outside the gene matches. The V gene's germline CDR1 is MGHDK and CDR2 SYGVNS. The CDR3 DNA is TGTGCCAGCTCGGGACTAGCGGGAGGCCTCTCCTACAATGAGCAGTTCTTC. Translated: CASSGLAGGLSYNEQFF.

Concerning this clone: It may be a read error: a sequence one base away is much more abundant. This rearrangement joins TRBV5-4 to TRBJ1-2, with unresolved D. Germline V gives CDR1 SGHNT, CDR2 YYREEE (reference sequence). This CDR3 has 13 amino acids. V lost 1 base and J 6 bases, leaving 10 bases between the germline ends. The CDR3, as DNA: TGTGCCAGCAGCTTGCTTCTGGAGAATGGCTACACCTTC. This codes for CASSLLLENGYTF.

The rearrangement uses TRBV11-2 and TRBJ1-4; no firm D call. V lost 5 bases and J 10 bases, leaving 20 bases between the germline ends. The CDR3 extends over 15 amino acids. CDR1 SGHAT and CDR2 FQNNGV come from the germline V gene. In DNA, the CDR3 is TGTGCCAGCAGCACTTTTGAAGGGCCTCGGGGAAAACTGTTTTTT. Translated, it gives CASSTFEGPRGKLFF.

The CDR3 spells CASAGVGNQPQHF. In DNA, the CDR3 is TGTGCCAGCGCAGGGGTGGGTAATCAGCCCCAGCATTTT. The chain recombines TRBV6-5 with TRBJ1-5; maybe TRBD1 (6 bases). Germline V gives CDR1 MNHEY, CDR2 SVGAGI. V lost 8 bases to trimming and J lost 4 bases, with 12 bases between them. This CDR3 has 13 residues.